This TCR beta chain is from a study of Graves' ophthalmopathy and Graves' hyperthyroidism. Study details: Stable hyperthyroidism meant no progression to ophthalmopathy within 18 months of follow-up.

In germline, CDR1 is MNHNY, CDR2 SVGAGI (reference sequence). CDR3 length equals 12 residues. Of note for this clonotype: Its antigen is as yet unknown. The junction does not match germline at one end; this may be a read error.

General study results and limits: Blood also contained most of the expanded thyroid clonotypes above 0.001 frequency.

Clinicians made diagnoses from clinical symptoms, serum thyroxine, TRAb, thyroid ultrasound and orbital computed tomography. TCR beta CDR3 regions were amplified from RNA transcripts. In the first round, RT-PCR was carried out with HTBI primers, and a multiplex PCR formed the second round. In TCRdb, the multiplex PCR reads were re-called with MiXCR into one record per CDR3 protein. The sample has around 1,000,000 distinct CDR3 sequences, 36% seen once. The sequenced sample consisted of peripheral blood or thyroid tissue (not recorded which). The V gene is TRBV6-6, the J gene TRBJ1-2; D may be TRBD1 (6 bases). The origin of this receptor is an adult man with Graves' hyperthyroidism. The CDR3 region is CPSNPSGDGYTF. The CDR3 nucleotides are TGTCCCAGCAACCCGTCAGGGGATGGCTACACCTTC.